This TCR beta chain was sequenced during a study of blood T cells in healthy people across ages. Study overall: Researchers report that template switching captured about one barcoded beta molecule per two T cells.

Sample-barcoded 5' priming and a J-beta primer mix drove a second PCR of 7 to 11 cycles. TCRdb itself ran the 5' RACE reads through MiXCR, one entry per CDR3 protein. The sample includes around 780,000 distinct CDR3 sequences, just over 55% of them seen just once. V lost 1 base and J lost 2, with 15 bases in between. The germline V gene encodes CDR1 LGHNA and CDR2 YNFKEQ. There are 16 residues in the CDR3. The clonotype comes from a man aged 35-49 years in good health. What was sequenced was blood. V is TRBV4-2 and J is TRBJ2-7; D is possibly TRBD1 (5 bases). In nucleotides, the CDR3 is TGTGCCAGCAGCCAAGGTGCAAGGGGCGATACCTACGAGCAGTACTTC. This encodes CASSQGARGDTYEQYF.